This T cell receptor (beta chain) was obtained from a study of CD8 T cells in ankylosing spondylitis. General study results and limits: A TCR beta motif of several highly homologous variants seemed to mark ankylosing spondylitis blood. Earlier literature documents some of the motif variants in reactive arthritis synovial fluid and blood.

The length of the CDR3 is 16 residues. In germline, CDR1 is DFQATT, CDR2 SNEGSKA (reference sequence). Trimming pared 3 bases from V and 15 bases from J, leaving 30 bases between. A note on this clonotype: What it binds is unknown.

Scientists made TCR beta libraries using quantitative 5'-RACE with molecular barcodes. One entry per CDR3 protein results from TCRdb running MiXCR on the 5' RACE reads. Altogether more than 650,000 distinct CDR3 sequences are present, 10% to 15% being singletons, with the ten largest covering roughly 0.51%. The genes are TRBV20-1 and TRBJ2-1; possible D gene TRBD2, 7 bases. The specimen was blood, either unsorted or a sorted T cell fraction (not recorded which). This clonotype was sampled from a male donor with ankylosing spondylitis. In DNA, the CDR3 is TGCAGTGCTAGGAGTAGGGTCGGGACAACGTCGTGGGGGGGGTTCTTC. It is translated as CSARSRVGTTSWGGFF.